Sequencing of this T cell receptor beta chain was carried out in a study of T-cell reconstitution after alpha-beta-depleted transplantation in children. Study-level findings and limits: It was surviving recipient T cells and thymic progenitors that gave some patients high TCRbeta diversity at day 60. T-cell counts and diversity at one year following transplant were attributed mainly to newly produced T cells. After transplant, at about two months, alpha-beta T cells were reportedly derived from several hundred expanded graft clones.

The sample holds a few counts of this clonotype. Its antigen is not identified. Preparing the TCRbeta library involved the use of unique molecular identifiers. TCRdb reprocessed the PCR reads with MiXCR, giving one entry per CDR3 protein. The profile shows around 700,000 distinct CDR3 sequences, roughly 14% of them singletons. Germline lookup yields CDR1 MDHEN and CDR2 SYDVKM. The CDR3 spans 15 residues. After removal of 4 bases from V and 1 base from J, the junction contained 2 bases not matched to a gene. This chain links TRBV28 with TRBJ2-5, with 11 bases aligning to TRBD2. The sample was PBMCs, taken before TCRalphabeta/CD19-depleted stem cell transplant. The sequence derives from a girl aged 2 to 10 with congenital amegakaryocytic thrombocytopenia, due to receive a stem cell transplant. CDR3 nucleotide sequence: TGTGCCAGCAGTTCGGGACTAGCGGCCCAAGAGACCCAGTACTTC. Amino acids: CASSSGLAAQETQYF.